The clone carrying this T cell receptor (beta chain) turned up a few times. The antigen remains unidentified. V was trimmed by 2 bases and J by 6 bases, leaving 16 bases between them. The CDR3 loop spans 15 amino acids. Germline CDR1 is SEHNR and CDR2 is FQNEAQ (reference sequence). The source of the sample is a study of post-analysis software for immune sequencing data. Study-level information: Progressive-relapsing, secondary progressive and relapsing-remitting multiple sclerosis were among the disease courses included.

Tagging with unique molecular identifiers was a feature of the TCR beta cDNA libraries. Roughly 0.5 million cDNA molecules were obtained from 1 to 10 million T cells. TCRdb re-called the PCR reads through MiXCR, storing one row per CDR3 protein. This table has around 440,000 distinct CDR3 sequences, under 55% appearing once. Study results and limitations: Roughly five TRBV segments appeared more often in patients than in controls, and TRBV5-6, TRBV5-1 and TRBV20-1 were among these. Controls showed significantly higher normalized Chao1 diversity than did multiple sclerosis patients. Strong co-clustering by F measure was evident for samples that had been prepared in the same batch.

The material sequenced was blood. The chain couples TRBV7-9 to TRBJ1-2; D call uncertain. This receptor was taken from a girl aged 5 to 17 with multiple sclerosis. The CDR3, as DNA: TGTGCCAGCAGCTTAAGCGGCGGGCGGCCCCATGGCTACACCTTC. Encoded protein: CASSLSGGRPHGYTF.